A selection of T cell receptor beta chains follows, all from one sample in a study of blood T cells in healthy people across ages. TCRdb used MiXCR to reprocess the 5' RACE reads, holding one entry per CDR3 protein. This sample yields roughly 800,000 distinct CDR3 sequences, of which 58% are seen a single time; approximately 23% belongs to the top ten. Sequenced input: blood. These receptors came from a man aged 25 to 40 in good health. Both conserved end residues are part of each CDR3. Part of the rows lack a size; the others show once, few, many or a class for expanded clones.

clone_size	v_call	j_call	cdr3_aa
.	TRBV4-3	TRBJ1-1	CASSPQRGVNTEAFF
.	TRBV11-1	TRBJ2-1	CASSLATTEGLQFF
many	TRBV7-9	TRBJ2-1	CASRYGTPGNEQFF
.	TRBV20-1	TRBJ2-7	CSARSVGDHYEQYF
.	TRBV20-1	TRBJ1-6	CSATGTGDSPLHF
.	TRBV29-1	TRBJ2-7	CSVEKHWSFHYEQYF
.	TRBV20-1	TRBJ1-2	CSARDPQAGTGGRYGYTF
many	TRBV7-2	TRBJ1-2	CASSLEQGIGYTF
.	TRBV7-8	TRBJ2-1	CASSPGTVWTGPNNEQFF
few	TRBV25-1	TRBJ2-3	CASSDRDTQYF
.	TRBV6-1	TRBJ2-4	CASSDRGRVNIQYF
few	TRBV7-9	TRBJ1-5	CASSATGEDQPQHF
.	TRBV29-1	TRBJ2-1	CSALAGVTNEQFF
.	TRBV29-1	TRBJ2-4	CSVATSEEQYF
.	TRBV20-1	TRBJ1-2	CSARTGINCGYTF
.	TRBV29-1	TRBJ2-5	CSVESGPPETQYF
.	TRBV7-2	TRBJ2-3	CASSPGLAGGIVDTQYF
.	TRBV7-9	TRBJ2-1	CASNGPGLVSNEQFF
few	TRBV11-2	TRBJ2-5	CASSPGPNSGVGETQYF
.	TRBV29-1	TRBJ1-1	CSVEVSWGGAFF
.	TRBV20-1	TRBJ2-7	CSARDAFQGTTYEQYF
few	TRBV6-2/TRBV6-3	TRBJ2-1	CASSGTRRLDEQFF
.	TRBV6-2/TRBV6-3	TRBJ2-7	CASSYLRQGDLTPSYEQYF
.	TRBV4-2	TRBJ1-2	CASRLTGGGYTF
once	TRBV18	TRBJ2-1	CASSPAGADNEQFF
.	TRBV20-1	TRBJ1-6	CSARPLDRVDSPLHF
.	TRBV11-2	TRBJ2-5	CASSLVGGEVTQYF
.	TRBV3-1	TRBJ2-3	CASSQVSYWADTQYF
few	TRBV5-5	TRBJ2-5	CASSHPGLADQETQYF
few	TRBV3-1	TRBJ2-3	CASSQVGYGGQQYF
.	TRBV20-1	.	CSAKAPFGDYEQYF
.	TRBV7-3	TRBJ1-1	CASSLTSDREGTEAFF
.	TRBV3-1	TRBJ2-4	CASSLLRGPGVLNIQYF
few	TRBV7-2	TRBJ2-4	CASSPQTSGGAENIQYF
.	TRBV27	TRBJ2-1	CASSPRVDSYNEQFF
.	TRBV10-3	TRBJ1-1	CAISGTGFLSRGTEAFF
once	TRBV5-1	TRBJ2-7	CTSSRRWGNLAETYEQYF
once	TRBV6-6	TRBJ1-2	CASSNPSGGYTF
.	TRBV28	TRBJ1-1	CASSLDPQTGMDTEAFF
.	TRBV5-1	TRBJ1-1	CASSLKFGIQGSGEAFF
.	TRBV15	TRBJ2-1	CATSLGKTSYNEQFF
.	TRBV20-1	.	CSANPTSAQGSWYEQYF
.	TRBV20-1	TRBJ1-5	CSARASQGRGGNQPQHF
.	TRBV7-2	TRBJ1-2	CASRPPGDYGYTF
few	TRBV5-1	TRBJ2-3	CASSFSKPEGQYF
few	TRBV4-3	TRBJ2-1	CASSQGPRGLNNEQFF
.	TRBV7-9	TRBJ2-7	CASSRDGRGVYEQYF
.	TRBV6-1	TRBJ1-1	CASSARTGRTEAFF
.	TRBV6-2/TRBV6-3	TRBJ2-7	CASRPWTASYEQYF
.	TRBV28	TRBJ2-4	CASTATGPSAKNIQYF
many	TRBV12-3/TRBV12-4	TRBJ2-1	CASSLSNEQFF
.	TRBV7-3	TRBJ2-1	CASSRGLTEQFF
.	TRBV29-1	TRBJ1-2	CSADLWGGYGYTF
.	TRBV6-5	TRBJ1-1	CASSYSSLGGTEAFF
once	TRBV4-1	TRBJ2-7	CASSQDNMGYEQYF
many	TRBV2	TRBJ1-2	CASSLLPGQGYGYTF
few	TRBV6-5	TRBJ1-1	CASSYHQGRRGEAFF
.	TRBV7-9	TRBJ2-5	CASSLMTSRTRETQYF